The clone carrying this T cell receptor (beta chain) was observed many times. Antigen: not known. This CDR3 is built from 17 residues. Germline CDR1 SEHNR, CDR2 FQNEAQ (reference sequence). With 4 bases removed from V and 5 bases from J, the gap between germline ends came to 23 bases. The data stem from a study of blood T cells in healthy people across ages. Whole-study findings and limits: Donors of long life had a larger count of naive CD4+ cells and greater diversity than aged donors.

Alongside a J-beta primer mix, a sample-barcoded 5' primer served in a second PCR lasting about 7 to 12 cycles. Via MiXCR, TCRdb re-called the 5' RACE reads, giving one row per CDR3 protein. The table lists about 930,000 distinct CDR3 sequences, 25% to 35% of them singletons. This same sample was also taken into another study, of T cells of mothers and their children.

The receptor was isolated from a woman aged 40 to 49 in good health. Sequenced: blood. The V call is TRBV7-9, the J call TRBJ1-1; possibly TRBD1 for D (5 bases). DNA of the CDR3: TGTGCCAGCAGCTCAGGGCGCACCGGGACGGCAAAAACTGAAGCTTTCTTT. This encodes CASSSGRTGTAKTEAFF.